This entry features one T cell receptor beta chain sequence. This record comes from a study of control samples from healthy donors and cancer patients. Clones were sequenced by immunoSEQ multiplex PCR, and TCRdb holds only the in-frame ones, with some missing. The repertoire includes roughly 100,000 clones, 75% to 90% of them detected once, and about 8% sits in the top ten. Germline V gene sequence: CDR1 SGHAT, CDR2 FQDESV (reference sequence). Trimming took 2 bases from V and 2 from J, leaving 10 bases between them. CDR3 length equals 15 residues. The chain combines TRBV11-1 with TRBJ2-1, with no clear D. This TCR derives from a man under 40 in good health. Input material: blood. As DNA, the CDR3 is TGTGCCAGCAGCTTATTTCGCGGCACCTACAATGAGCAGTTCTTC. Encoded protein: CASSLFRGTYNEQFF.